Shown below are 10 T cell receptor beta chains from a single sample sequenced in a study of blood T cell repertoires in COVID-19. Using immunoSEQ multiplex PCR, the repertoire was profiled, and TCRdb retains in-frame clones only, with some absent. The data show approximately 300,000 clones, under 90% seen once. The sample was peripheral blood. The receptors originated from a woman in her twenties or thirties with COVID-19, enrolled during active disease.

This chain uses TRBV4-1 with TRBJ2-5; no firm D call. This CDR3 has 15 amino acids. V lost 1 base and J lost 1, with 10 bases in between. Germline values: CDR1 MGHRA, CDR2 YSYEKL. DNA of the CDR3: TGCGCCAGCAGCCAAGTACAGCAGGCCCAAGAGACCCAGTACTTC. Residues: CASSQVQQAQETQYF.

The chain is built from TRBV27 and TRBJ2-3; D is uncertain. The CDR3 is 15 amino acids. V was pared by 2 bases and J by 0 bases, with 9 bases between. The V gene's germline CDR1 is MNHEY and CDR2 SMNVEV (reference sequence). CDR3 residues: CASSLGLVSTDTQYF. The CDR3 DNA reads as TGTGCCAGCAGTTTAGGGCTCGTCAGCACAGATACGCAGTATTTT.

The chain recombines TRBV30 with TRBJ2-7; 9 bases map to TRBD2. The V gene end was trimmed by 5 bases and the J gene end by 4 bases; junction bases not matched to a gene: 3. The CDR3 loop spans 12 amino acids. The V gene's germline CDR1 is GTSNPN and CDR2 SVGIG (reference sequence). Here the CDR3 reads CAWGTSWYEQYF. The CDR3 DNA reads as TGTGCCTGGGGGACTAGCTGGTACGAGCAGTACTTC.

The chain is built from TRBV19 and TRBJ1-6; 7 bases match TRBD1. The J segment lost 4 bases and the V segment lost 5 bases, leaving 11 bases of the junction unmatched. The CDR3 totals 17 residues. Germline V gene sequence: CDR1 LNHDA, CDR2 SQIVND (reference sequence). The CDR3 DNA is TGTGCCAGTAGTTCCCGGGACAGCCTGTGGTATAATTCACCCCTCCACTTT. This gives the protein CASSSRDSLWYNSPLHF.

J is TRBJ1-4 and V is TRBV14; TRBD1 is a possible D gene (5 bases). This CDR3 is built from 14 residues. Germline V gene data show CDR1 as SGHDN and CDR2 as FVKESK. Deletions cut 2 bases from V and 7 bases from J, with 11 bases between. Here the CDR3 reads CASSQSPRVEKLFF. CDR3 DNA sequence: TGTGCCAGCAGCCAATCGCCCAGGGTTGAAAAACTGTTTTTT.

The chain employs TRBV9 and TRBJ2-1; possible D gene TRBD1, 6 bases. V was clipped by 1 base and J by 4 bases, with 12 bases between them. The CDR3 is 15 amino acids. CDR1 and CDR2 from the germline V gene are SGDLS and YYNGEE. The CDR3 region is CASSVQGNLYNEQFF. The CDR3 DNA sequence: TGTGCCAGCAGCGTACAGGGGAATTTGTACAATGAGCAGTTCTTC.

The rearrangement uses TRBV11-3 and TRBJ2-3, with D maybe TRBD2 (5 bases). The CDR3 is made up of 17 amino acids. Germline lookup yields CDR1 SGHNT and CDR2 YENEEA. The ends were cut back, 0 bases at V and 0 bases at J, with 13 bases in the middle. The CDR3 region has the DNA TGTGCCAGCAGCTTAGATCTAGGAGGAACGAGCACAGATACGCAGTATTTT. This translates into CASSLDLGGTSTDTQYF.

The V call is TRBV12-2, the J call TRBJ1-5. TRBV12-2 is given as a pseudogene. This CDR3 has 16 residues. The DNA for the CDR3 is TGTGCAAGTCGCCACTCAACGACTTGGCCCCATCAGCCCCAGCATTTT. It codes for CASRHSTTWPHQPQHF.

This clone was counted a single time. V is TRBV2 and J is TRBJ1-5, with D unclear. Per germline, CDR1 SNHLY and CDR2 FYNNEI. Deletions cut 6 bases from V and 4 bases from J, with 13 bases between. CDR3 length equals 14 residues. The CDR3 reads CASSRGRGNQPQHF. CDR3 in DNA: TGTGCCAGCAGCCGGGGTAGAGGGAATCAGCCCCAGCATTTT.

The V gene is TRBV4-1, the J gene TRBJ2-5; TRBD1 might be the D (5 bases). CDR1 is MGHRA and CDR2 is YSYEKL in the germline V gene. The CDR3 contains 17 residues. Trimming stripped 0 bases from V and 0 bases from J, with 14 bases between. The CDR3 nucleotides read TGCGCCAGCAGCCAAGATGATAACAGGAAGTACCAAGAGACCCAGTACTTC. Translation gives CASSQDDNRKYQETQYF.